Shown below are 31 T cell receptor beta chains from a single sample sequenced in a study of technical replicates of blood from a handful of donors. The method was immunoSEQ multiplex PCR; TCRdb's version includes in-frame clones alone and lacks a portion of them. The table shows 70,000 to 85,000 clones, with roughly 94% occurring only once. The sequencing sample was made of T cells isolated from PBMCs. The receptor source for this set is a human donor in good health.

The CDR3 DNA is TGCGCCAGCAGTGAGTCCTTTCCCCTCCGGGGTGAGCAGTTCTTC. Protein product: CASSESFPLRGEQFF. This sequence joins TRBV10-1 and TRBJ2-1; possibly TRBD2 for D (5 bases). The germline gives CDR1 WNHNN, CDR2 SYGVQD (reference sequence). There are 15 residues in the CDR3. Trimming took off 0 bases at V and 9 bases at J, with 15 bases between the two ends.

V gene TRBV7-8 combines with J gene TRBJ2-7, with 9 bases matching TRBD2. This CDR3 is 14 amino acids long. CDR1 SGHVS and CDR2 FQNEAQ come from the germline V gene. J lost 3 bases, V lost 1 base, and 1 base had no gene match. CDR3 region: CASSLVSGGYEQYF. In DNA, the CDR3 is TGTGCCAGCAGCTTAGTTAGCGGGGGCTACGAGCAGTACTTC.

This chain uses TRBV6-5 with TRBJ1-2; D not resolved. Trimming took 6 bases from V and 8 from J, leaving 13 bases between them. The germline gives CDR1 MNHEY, CDR2 SVGAGI. The CDR3 totals 12 residues. For the CDR3, the DNA is TGTGCCAGCAGGATGCTAGTAGGCGGCTACACCTTC. Translating gives CASRMLVGGYTF.

The chain has TRBV7-8 and TRBJ2-5; tentatively, D is TRBD2 (5 bases). Germline CDR1 reads SGHVS; CDR2 reads FQNEAQ. There are 14 residues in the CDR3. V was cut by 1 base and J by 5 bases, with 11 bases left in between. The CDR3 DNA reads TGTGCCAGCAGCTTAGGGACTTGGGTGGAGACCCAGTACTTC. Translated, it gives CASSLGTWVETQYF.

The chain employs TRBV2 and TRBJ2-3, with a tentative D call TRBD2 (5 bases). V lost 4 bases, J lost 5 bases, and 16 bases lay in between. The germline V gene encodes CDR1 SNHLY and CDR2 FYNNEI. The CDR3 has 15 residues. The CDR3 DNA reads as TGTGCCAGCAGTGGAATGGGGAGCCTGGGAGATACGCAGTATTTT. Protein product: CASSGMGSLGDTQYF.

V and J are TRBV7-2 and TRBJ2-6; TRBD1 aligns across 9 bases. CDR1 SGHTA and CDR2 FQGNSA come from the germline V gene. The CDR3 is made up of 19 amino acids. V lost 5 bases to trimming and J lost 4 bases; unmatched junction nucleotides: 15. The CDR3 DNA is TGTGCCAGCAGCGCAAACCGGGACAGGGCTCTCTTGGGGGCCAACGTCCTGACTTTC. Protein sequence: CASSANRDRALLGANVLTF. Using reference TRBV7-2 and TRBJ2-6 for the parts outside the CDR3, the full variable domain is GAGVSQSPSNKVTEKGKDVELRCDPISGHTALYWYRQSLGQGLEFLIYFQGNSAPDKSGLPSDRFSAERTGGSVSTLTIQRTQQEDSAVYLCASSANRDRALLGANVLTFGAGSRLTVL.

This clone was seen only once. J is TRBJ2-1 and V is TRBV28; D is possibly TRBD1 (7 bases). Looked up from germline, CDR1 is MDHEN and CDR2 is SYDVKM. This CDR3 spans 16 amino acids. V was shortened by 2 bases and J by 6 bases, with 17 bases between the two germline ends. CDR3 protein: CASSLLSGEGANEQFF. The CDR3 DNA is TGTGCCAGCAGTTTACTTAGCGGAGAGGGGGCCAATGAGCAGTTCTTC. The whole variable domain, filled in from reference TRBV28 and TRBJ2-1, reads DVKVTQSSRYLVKRTGEKVFLECVQDMDHENMFWYRQDPGLGLRLIYFSYDVKMKEKGDIPEGYSVSREKKERFSLILESASTNQTSMYLCASSLLSGEGANEQFFGPGTRLTVL.

The chain uses TRBV27 and TRBJ2-1; perhaps TRBD1 as D (5 bases). Trimming left V 3 bases short and J 8 bases short, with 11 bases between. This CDR3 has 13 residues. Germline loops: CDR1 MNHEY, CDR2 SMNVEV (reference sequence). The chain's CDR3 is CASSFRVRDEQFF. The CDR3 nucleotides are TGTGCCAGCAGTTTCAGGGTACGGGATGAGCAGTTCTTC.

This chain links TRBV5-1 with TRBJ1-3; 9 nucleotides agree with TRBD1. The CDR3 length is 17 residues. CDR1 and CDR2 from the germline V gene are SGHRS and YFSETQ. Trimming removed 4 bases from V and 3 bases from J; junction bases left unmatched: 11. CDR3 amino acids: CASSGTGTGSLGNTIYF. The CDR3 DNA reads TGCGCCAGCAGCGGGACCGGGACAGGGAGCCTTGGAAACACCATATATTTT.

This rearrangement joins TRBV30 to TRBJ1-6; D ambiguous. Germline V gene sequence: CDR1 GTSNPN, CDR2 SVGIG (reference sequence). The CDR3 spans 14 residues. The germline V and J ends were trimmed by 1 base and 9 bases, with 13 bases remaining between them. The CDR3: CAWSDGRNPSPLHF. In nucleotides, the CDR3 is TGTGCCTGGAGTGATGGCCGCAATCCTTCACCCCTCCACTTT.

The V call is TRBV6-1, the J call TRBJ1-3; D ambiguous. The CDR3 has 16 residues. Per germline, CDR1 MNHNS and CDR2 SASEGT. Trimming removed 1 base from V and 0 bases from J, with 10 bases in between. The DNA for the CDR3 is TGTGCCAGCAGTGAAGTTTTCACCGGCTCTGGAAACACCATATATTTT. It codes for CASSEVFTGSGNTIYF.

This chain uses TRBV6-5 with TRBJ1-1; D ambiguous. CDR1 is MNHEY and CDR2 is SVGAGI in the germline V gene. The CDR3 is 13 residues long. V lost 6 bases, J lost 1 base, and 9 bases lay in between. CDR3 sequence reads: CASRLVENTEAFF. CDR3 DNA: TGTGCCAGCAGATTAGTAGAGAACACTGAAGCTTTCTTT.

The J gene is TRBJ2-3, the V gene TRBV11-3; 9 bases fit TRBD1. The CDR3 spans 17 residues. Germline V lookup: CDR1 SGHNT, CDR2 YENEEA. V gave up 1 base and J gave up 1 base; unmatched junction bases: 6. This CDR3 is CASSLAPWDRGTDTQYF. CDR3 sequence (DNA): TGTGCCAGCAGCTTAGCCCCTTGGGACAGGGGCACAGATACGCAGTATTTT.

The CDR3 region is CASSLTSGTGELFF. CDR3 nucleotide sequence: TGTGCCAGCAGTTTGACTAGCGGGACCGGGGAGCTGTTTTTT. The chain combines TRBV6-5 with TRBJ2-2, with TRBD2 matching over 10 bases. Unmatched junction bases numbered 1, after V lost 4 bases and J lost 5 bases. This CDR3 spans 14 amino acids. Per germline, CDR1 MNHEY and CDR2 SVGAGI.

The V and J genes are TRBV7-9 and TRBJ1-2; D perhaps matches TRBD1 (6 bases). The CDR3 runs to 13 residues. Germline values: CDR1 SEHNR, CDR2 FQNEAQ (reference sequence). Trimming took off 3 bases at V and 7 bases at J, with 12 bases between the two ends. This CDR3 is CASSFGQPSGYTF. CDR3 DNA: TGTGCCAGCAGCTTTGGACAGCCCAGTGGCTACACCTTC.

This clone was seen a single time. This sequence joins TRBV27 and TRBJ2-7; possibly TRBD1 for D (5 bases). CDR3 size: 19 residues. Germline CDR1 reads MNHEY; CDR2 reads SMNVEV (reference sequence). V lost 2 bases, J lost 3 bases, and 26 bases lay in between. The DNA of the CDR3 is TGTGCCAGCAGTTTAAGATTCCAGGCAGGGTTAATCGGCAACTACGAGCAGTACTTC. Encoded protein: CASSLRFQAGLIGNYEQYF.

The chain couples TRBV10-3 to TRBJ2-1, with D uncertain. Deletions cut 6 bases from V and 5 bases from J, with 8 bases between. Germline loops: CDR1 ENHRY, CDR2 SYGVKD. This CDR3 comprises 12 residues. The CDR3 loop is CAISPTDNEQFF. The CDR3 DNA sequence: TGTGCCATCAGCCCCACGGACAATGAGCAGTTCTTC.

The V and J genes are TRBV19 and TRBJ2-2, with D maybe TRBD2 (6 bases). CDR1 and CDR2 from the germline V gene are LNHDA and SQIVND (reference sequence). Between the trimmed V and J ends, which lost 0 bases and 5 bases, there was a span of 7 bases. The CDR3 totals 14 residues. The CDR3 nucleotides read TGTGCCAGTAGTATAGATGCGGGGACCGGGGAGCTGTTTTTT. Its translation: CASSIDAGTGELFF.

The chain carries TRBV28 and TRBJ2-7; D is undetermined. The CDR3 is 15 residues long. From germline, CDR1 is MDHEN and CDR2 SYDVKM. V lost 4 bases, J lost 3 bases, and 16 bases lay in between. CDR3 protein: CASSSPAWANYEQYF. Written as DNA, the CDR3 is TGTGCCAGCAGTTCCCCCGCATGGGCAAACTACGAGCAGTACTTC.

The V call is TRBV28, the J call TRBJ2-1, with D possibly matching TRBD2 (5 bases). Germline CDR1 reads MDHEN; CDR2 reads SYDVKM. Between the trimmed V and J ends, which lost 2 bases and 6 bases, there was a span of 8 bases. The CDR3 runs 13 residues. The CDR3 DNA is TGTGCCAGCAGTTTACTAGCAGCCAATGAGCAGTTCTTC. Protein: CASSLLAANEQFF.

This clone appeared a few times. The rearrangement links TRBV5-6 to TRBJ1-5; D may be TRBD1 (6 bases). This CDR3 contains 15 residues. With 6 bases removed from V and 2 bases from J, the gap between germline ends came to 15 bases. Germline lookup yields CDR1 SGHDT and CDR2 YYEEEE. CDR3 in DNA: TGTGCCAGCATGCAACAGGGTAAGGGCAATCAGCCCCAGCATTTT. Its protein is CASMQQGKGNQPQHF.

This clone is a singleton in its sample. The chain is built from TRBV28 and TRBJ2-2; no clear D gene. Germline V gene sequence: CDR1 MDHEN, CDR2 SYDVKM. Trimming removed 8 bases at V and 6 bases at J, with 7 bases between. CDR3 length: 11 amino acids. The CDR3 is CASAGPGELFF. DNA for the CDR3: TGTGCCAGCGCCGGTCCCGGGGAGCTGTTTTTT. The variable domain in full, with the rest retrieved from reference TRBV28 and TRBJ2-2, is DVKVTQSSRYLVKRTGEKVFLECVQDMDHENMFWYRQDPGLGLRLIYFSYDVKMKEKGDIPEGYSVSREKKERFSLILESASTNQTSMYLCASAGPGELFFGEGSRLTVL.

J is TRBJ2-5 and V is TRBV11-3, with D possibly being TRBD1 (6 bases). The CDR3 sequence is 13 residues long. CDR1 is SGHNT, CDR2 YENEEA, per germline. The V end lost 4 bases, the J end lost 5 bases, and 11 bases lay between the germline ends. CDR3 loop: CASSSGAVETQYF. The CDR3, as DNA: TGTGCCAGCAGCTCAGGGGCGGTGGAGACCCAGTACTTC.

This chain links TRBV7-3 with TRBJ2-3, with D unresolved. This CDR3 comprises 14 residues. Trimming took 1 base from V and 10 from J, leaving 15 bases between them. Per germline, CDR1 SGHTA and CDR2 FQGTGA. CDR3 protein: CASSLSGTDGSQYF. The CDR3 region has the DNA TGTGCCAGCAGCTTAAGCGGAACCGATGGTTCGCAGTATTTT.

This chain links TRBV9 with TRBJ2-7; perhaps TRBD2 as D (7 bases). Germline V gene data show CDR1 as SGDLS and CDR2 as YYNGEE. V lost 1 base, J lost 6 bases, and 20 bases lay in between. The CDR3 runs to 16 residues. The CDR3 region has the DNA TGTGCCAGCAGCGTATTGGGGGGGCCGTTCGGTTCCGAGCAGTACTTC. Protein product: CASSVLGGPFGSEQYF.

This clone was counted once. This chain joins TRBV6-4 and TRBJ1-2, with 7 bases lining up with TRBD1. The V gene's germline CDR1 is MRHNA and CDR2 SNTAGT. V lost 5 bases, J lost 2 bases, and 2 bases stayed unmatched. This CDR3 is built from 13 residues. The CDR3 region has the DNA TGTGCCAGCAGTCGGACAGGAAACTATGGCTACACCTTC. This encodes CASSRTGNYGYTF.

The chain employs TRBV4-2 and TRBJ2-5; TRBD2 matches 11 bases. V lost 1 base, J lost 1 base, and 8 bases stayed unmatched. CDR1 and CDR2 from the germline V gene are LGHNA and YNFKEQ. The CDR3 extends over 18 amino acids. CDR3 residues: CASSQGTSGLAIQETQYF. Written as DNA, the CDR3 is TGTGCCAGCAGCCAAGGGACTAGCGGGTTGGCGATCCAAGAGACCCAGTACTTC.

The chain links TRBV18 to TRBJ1-1; D call uncertain. With 3 bases removed from V and 2 bases from J, the gap between germline ends came to 19 bases. CDR3 length: 17 amino acids. Germline V lookup: CDR1 KGHSH, CDR2 LQKENI. The CDR3 reads CASSPPTHQLPNTEAFF. CDR3 DNA: TGTGCCAGCTCACCCCCAACTCATCAACTACCTAACACTGAAGCTTTCTTT.

This clone was observed a handful of times. This chain uses TRBV20-1 with TRBJ1-1, with D perhaps TRBD1 (5 bases). The CDR3 spans 11 residues. CDR1 and CDR2 from the germline V gene are DFQATT and SNEGSKA (reference sequence). V lost 0 bases and J 10 bases, leaving 9 bases between the germline ends. This CDR3 reads CSARDGRGAFF. The CDR3 DNA reads as TGCAGTGCTAGAGATGGAAGGGGAGCTTTCTTT.

This chain links TRBV6-6 with TRBJ2-7, with a tentative D call TRBD2 (7 bases). Trimming pared 7 bases from V and 6 bases from J, leaving 16 bases between. The CDR3 covers 13 residues. CDR1 is MNHNY and CDR2 is SVGAGI in the germline V gene (reference sequence). CDR3 in DNA: TGTGCCAGCAAGAGTGCGGGGGCGGGCGAGCAGTACTTC. Protein product: CASKSAGAGEQYF.

The chain uses TRBV12-5 and TRBJ1-5; weak D call: TRBD1 (5 bases). The V end was cut by 0 bases, the J end by 6 bases, with 15 bases between. Looked up from germline, CDR1 is LGHNT and CDR2 is FRNRAP. This CDR3 spans 16 amino acids. The DNA for the CDR3 is TGTGCTAGTGGTTTGGTACTAAGCAGGGAAGGTCAGCCCCAGCATTTT. Translated, it gives CASGLVLSREGQPQHF.